Presented here are 21 T cell receptor beta chains from one specimen sequenced in a study of CD8+CD57+ T cells in acquired aplastic anemia. Genomic DNA acted as the template from which TCR beta VDJ combination and CDR3 sequence profiling were carried out. TCRdb re-derived calls from the reads in MiXCR, one entry per CDR3 protein. The sample has about 470,000 distinct CDR3 sequences, around 30% seen once. All patients picked for sequencing had shown, by flow cytometry, an expansion of CD8+CD57+ cells. Sequencing was performed on sorted CD4+, CD8+, or CD8+CD57+ T cells (not recorded which) from PBMCs. These receptors were collected from a human donor with aplastic anemia.

The CDR3, as DNA: TGTGCCACCAGCAGCGGAGATCCAGCTGGCTACACCTTC. It codes for CATSSGDPAGYTF. The V call is TRBV15, the J call TRBJ1-2; no reliable D call. The CDR3 consists of 13 residues. Germline V CDR1 and CDR2: LNHNV, YYDKDF (reference sequence). Trimming took 3 bases from V and 7 from J, leaving 12 bases between them.

The J gene is TRBJ2-5, the V gene TRBV5-6, with 11 bases aligning to TRBD2. V trimming: 1 base; J trimming: 4 bases; junction bases outside the gene matches: 6. Germline V gene data show CDR1 as SGHDT and CDR2 as YYEEEE. The CDR3 loop spans 16 amino acids. The CDR3 nucleotides are TGTGCCAGCAGCTTGTGGTGGCTAGCGGGGGGAGAGACCCAGTACTTC. It specifies CASSLWWLAGGETQYF. Supplemented by reference TRBV5-6 and TRBJ2-5, the full variable domain reads DAGVTQSPTHLIKTRGQQVTLRCSPKSGHDTVSWYQQALGQGPQFIFQYYEEEERQRGNFPDRFSGHQFPNYSSELNVNALLLGDSALYLCASSLWWLAGGETQYFGPGTRLLVL.

The CDR3 nucleotides are TGCAGCGCCAAGGACAGGGGAGAGGAGACCCAGTACTTC. It yields the protein CSAKDRGEETQYF. The gene calls are TRBV29-1 and TRBJ2-5; 9 bases fit TRBD1. Trimming took 7 bases from V and 5 from J; bases not matched to a gene: 8. The CDR3 is made up of 13 amino acids. Germline-derived CDR1 and CDR2 are SQVTM and ANQGSEA.

In its sample, this clonotype was seen a few times. The chain is built from TRBV28 and TRBJ1-2; the match to TRBD1 covers 7 bases. CDR1 is MDHEN and CDR2 is SYDVKM in the germline V gene. This CDR3 is 13 amino acids long. With V trimmed by 5 bases and J by 8 bases, 8 bases remained unmatched. In nucleotides, the CDR3 is TGTGCCAGCAGTCCAGACAGGGTCCGAGGCTACACCTTC. This encodes CASSPDRVRGYTF.

Comment on this clonotype: Since a much larger clone is just one base distant, this may be a read error. This chain connects TRBV19 to TRBJ1-4; weak D call: TRBD1 (6 bases). The CDR3 consists of 15 residues. Per the germline V gene, CDR1 is LNHDA and CDR2 is SQIVND (reference sequence). In DNA, the CDR3 is TGTACCAGTAGTATGCCGCGCAGGGGCGGTGAAAAACTGTTTTTT. Protein: CTSSMPRRGGEKLFF.

The chain combines TRBV7-3 with TRBJ1-2; TRBD1 aligns across 9 bases. Trimming took 1 base from V and 7 from J; bases not matched to a gene: 4. The CDR3 has 14 residues. The germline gives CDR1 SGHTA, CDR2 FQGTGA. As DNA, the CDR3 is TGTGCCAGCAGCTTAAAGACAGGGGGAGGTGGCTACACCTTC. The encoded protein is CASSLKTGGGGYTF.

This clonotype was observed many times. The rearrangement joins TRBV2 to TRBJ2-1, with 10 bases aligning to TRBD2. Germline V gene sequence: CDR1 SNHLY, CDR2 FYNNEI. Trimming at V came to 5 bases and at J to 10 bases, leaving 8 bases not matched to a gene. The CDR3 loop spans 14 amino acids. The CDR3: CASSLGTSAGEQFF. The DNA of the CDR3 is TGTGCCAGCAGTCTCGGGACTAGCGCTGGCGAGCAGTTCTTC.

This clonotype occurred many times. The chain carries TRBV5-5 and TRBJ1-1, with D uncertain. The V gene lost 4 bases and the J gene lost 11 bases, with 24 bases spanning the gap. In germline, CDR1 is SGHKS, CDR2 YYEKEE (reference sequence). This CDR3 has 15 residues. This chain's CDR3 is CASSPGRLTRYNAFF. The CDR3 DNA reads as TGTGCCAGCAGCCCCGGACGGCTTACCAGGTACAACGCTTTCTTT. Looking up the rest from reference TRBV5-5 and TRBJ1-1 gives the full variable domain: DAGVTQSPTHLIKTRGQQVTLRCSPISGHKSVSWYQQVLGQGPQFIFQYYEKEERGRGNFPDRFSARQFPNYSSELNVNALLLGDSALYLCASSPGRLTRYNAFFGQGTRLTVV.

This chain joins TRBV6-1 and TRBJ1-2, with TRBD1 matching over 7 bases. V gave up 6 bases and J gave up 2 bases; unmatched junction bases: 9. The CDR3 is 15 residues long. Germline V gene sequence: CDR1 MNHNS, CDR2 SASEGT. The CDR3 region has the DNA TGTGCCAGCAGGAGGGAGGGACAGCCCAACTATGGCTACACCTTC. Its translation: CASRREGQPNYGYTF.

This clonotype was detected a few times. Germline is not matched at one junction end, which may reflect a read error. The V gene is TRBV10-3, the J gene TRBJ2-3; D may be TRBD2 (5 bases). Germline-derived CDR1 and CDR2 are ENHRY and SYGVKD. The CDR3 has 14 amino acids. The CDR3 sequence is CASSPGTTTDTQYF. In nucleotides, the CDR3 is TGTGCCAGCAGTCCGGGAACAACAACAGATACGCAGTATTTT.

This clonotype was recorded many times. The V and J genes are TRBV25-1 and TRBJ2-2; TRBD1 matches 9 bases. Germline CDR1 MGHDK, CDR2 SYGVNS. The CDR3 runs 15 residues. Trimming took 4 bases from V and 6 from J; bases not matched to a gene: 6. CDR3 nucleotides: TGTGCCAGCAGTGGCACAGGGGGCGGTCCCGGGGAGCTGTTTTTT. This gives the protein CASSGTGGGPGELFF.

This clonotype was seen only a few times. The V gene is TRBV5-5, the J gene TRBJ1-3; 8 nucleotides agree with TRBD1. The ends lost 4 bases at V and 2 bases at J; junction bases unmatched: 8. Germline CDR1 SGHKS, CDR2 YYEKEE (reference sequence). This CDR3 contains 16 residues. CDR3 in DNA: TGTGCCAGCAGCAGTTTACAGGGGGACGCTGGAAACACCATATATTTT. Translating it yields CASSSLQGDAGNTIYF.

To note about this clonotype: The junction and the germline gene differ at one end; a read error may be behind it. The gene calls are TRBV10-3 and TRBJ1-6; 7 nucleotides match TRBD1. Per the germline V gene, CDR1 is ENHRY and CDR2 is SYGVKD. The CDR3 sequence is 14 residues long. CDR3 sequence reads: CASSRQGRNSPLRF. For the CDR3, the DNA is TGTGCCAGCAGTAGACAGGGTCGGAATTCACCCCTCCGCTTT.

This chain links TRBV29-1 with TRBJ1-5, with TRBD1 matching 8 bases. Germline lookup yields CDR1 SQVTM and CDR2 ANQGSEA. The CDR3 is 17 residues long. V was clipped by 5 bases and J by 0 bases; unmatched bases: 12. In DNA form, the CDR3 reads TGCAGCGTTACCCGGGACAGGTGGGGCTATAGCAATCAGCCCCAGCATTTT. It yields the protein CSVTRDRWGYSNQPQHF.

This clonotype appeared many times. The chain joins TRBV14 to TRBJ1-2; maybe TRBD1 (6 bases). V shed 2 bases and J shed 6 bases, with 22 bases lying between them. Looked up from germline, CDR1 is SGHDN and CDR2 is FVKESK. The CDR3 loop spans 17 amino acids. The CDR3 protein is CASSQLGAQGRDHGYTF. The CDR3 DNA sequence: TGTGCCAGCAGCCAATTGGGGGCGCAGGGACGGGATCATGGCTACACCTTC.

With respect to this clonotype: A read error may be the cause here, since a much bigger clone is one base away. The rearrangement uses TRBV7-7 and TRBJ1-1, with D uncertain. The CDR3 contains 12 residues. Germline V lookup: CDR1 SSHAT, CDR2 FNYEAQ (reference sequence). CDR3 coding DNA: TGTGCTAGCAGCGTCCCAGTCCCTGGAGCTTCCTTT. It translates to CASSVPVPGASF.

V is TRBV9 and J is TRBJ1-1; a possible D gene is TRBD1 (5 bases). The V end was cut by 3 bases, the J end by 8 bases, with 20 bases between. Germline CDR1 is SGDLS and CDR2 is YYNGEE. The length of the CDR3 is 15 residues. The CDR3 DNA is TGTGCCAGCAGCGCCAAAGGACACCCCGGCGGGGAAGCTTTCTTT. Protein: CASSAKGHPGGEAFF.

The V call is TRBV7-2, the J call TRBJ2-1, with a tentative D call TRBD2 (6 bases). This CDR3 has 16 amino acids. Germline CDR1 and CDR2: SGHTA and FQGNSA. V was trimmed by 1 base and J by 4 bases, leaving 14 bases between them. The CDR3 DNA reads TGTGCCAGCAGCTTAGGAGTCGGGGCGGGATACAATGAGCAGTTCTTC. This sequence encodes CASSLGVGAGYNEQFF.

Ten or more counts support this clonotype. This rearrangement joins TRBV15 to TRBJ1-2; 7 bases match TRBD1. This CDR3 contains 17 residues. CDR1 and CDR2 from the germline V gene are LNHNV and YYDKDF (reference sequence). After removal of 2 bases from V and 9 bases from J, the junction contained 18 bases not matched to a gene. For the CDR3, the DNA is TGTGCCACCAGCAGATCTGGGGGTAGGGGGCGCGTGGAGAGCTACACCTTC. Its translation is CATSRSGGRGRVESYTF.

The chain has TRBV5-1 and TRBJ1-1; 10 nucleotides align to TRBD1. This CDR3 is built from 15 residues. V was pared by 4 bases and J by 3 bases, with 6 bases of the junction left unmatched. CDR1 is SGHRS and CDR2 is YFSETQ in the germline V gene. The CDR3 sequence is CASSLGDRGDTEAFF. The DNA of the CDR3 is TGCGCCAGCAGCCTGGGGGACAGGGGAGACACTGAAGCTTTCTTT.

In this sample, this clonotype turned up many times. V gene TRBV7-3 combines with J gene TRBJ2-3; 13 bases fit TRBD2. V dropped 5 bases and J dropped 3; count of bases not matched to a gene: 5. In germline, CDR1 is SGHTA, CDR2 FQGTGA. This CDR3 contains 16 residues. In nucleotides, the CDR3 is TGTGCCAGCAGCGCTCAACTAGCGGGGGGGACAGATACGCAGTATTTT. Its protein product is CASSAQLAGGTDTQYF.